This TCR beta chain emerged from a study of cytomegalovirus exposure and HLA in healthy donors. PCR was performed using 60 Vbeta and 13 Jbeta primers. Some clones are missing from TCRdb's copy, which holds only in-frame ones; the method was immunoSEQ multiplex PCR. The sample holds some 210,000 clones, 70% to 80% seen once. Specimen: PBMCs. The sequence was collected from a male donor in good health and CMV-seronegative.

The CDR3 region has the DNA TGTGCCAGCAGCCTAGGACAGATAACAACTAATGAAAAACTGTTTTTT. Its translation is CASSLGQITTNEKLFF. The rearrangement joins TRBV11-2 to TRBJ1-4, with a tentative D call TRBD1 (6 bases). V shed 5 bases and J shed 0 bases, with 13 bases lying between them. CDR1 SGHAT and CDR2 FQNNGV come from the germline V gene. This CDR3 comprises 16 residues. Using reference TRBV11-2 and TRBJ1-4 for the parts outside the CDR3, the full variable domain is EAGVAQSPRYKIIEKRQSVAFWCNPISGHATLYWYQQILGQGPKLLIQFQNNGVVDDSQLPKDRFSAERLKGVDSTLKIQPAKLEDSAVYLCASSLGQITTNEKLFFGSGTQLSVL.